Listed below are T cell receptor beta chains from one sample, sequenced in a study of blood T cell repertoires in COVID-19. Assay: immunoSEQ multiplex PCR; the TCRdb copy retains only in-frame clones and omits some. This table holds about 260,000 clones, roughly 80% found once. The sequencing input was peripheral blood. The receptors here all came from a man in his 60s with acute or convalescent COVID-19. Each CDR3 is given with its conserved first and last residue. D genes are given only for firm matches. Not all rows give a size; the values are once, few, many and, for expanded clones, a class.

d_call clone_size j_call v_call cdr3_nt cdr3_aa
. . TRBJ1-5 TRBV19 TGTGCCAGTAGTATTGAGGGTGAGGCCCTCAATCAGCCCCAGCATTTT CASSIEGEALNQPQHF
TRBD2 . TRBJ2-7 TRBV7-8 TGTGCCAGCAGCTTAGTGGCAGGGCCTAGCGGTTCCTACGAGCAGTACTTC CASSLVAGPSGSYEQYF
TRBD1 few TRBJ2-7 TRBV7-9 TGTGCCAGCAGCTTGAGACAGGGGGGCGAGCAGTACTTC CASSLRQGGEQYF
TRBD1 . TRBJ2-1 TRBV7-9 TGTGCCAGCAGCTTGAGACAGGGGTCGGGCAATGAGCAGTTCTTC CASSLRQGSGNEQFF
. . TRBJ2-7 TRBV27 TGTGCCAGCAGTTTATCTGCAGGGGAACATTCCTACGAGCAGTACTTC CASSLSAGEHSYEQYF
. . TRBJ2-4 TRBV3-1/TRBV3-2 TGTGCCAGCAGCGTTACAGGGCCCCCAGCCAAAAACATTCAGTACTTC CASSVTGPPAKNIQYF
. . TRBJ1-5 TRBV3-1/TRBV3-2 TGTGCCAGCAGCCAAGATCCAATGCAGCCCCAGCATTTT CASSQDPMQPQHF
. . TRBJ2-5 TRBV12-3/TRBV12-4 TGTGCCAGCGGGCATGAAAAAGAGACCCAGTACTTC CASGHEKETQYF
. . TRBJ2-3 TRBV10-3 TGTGCCATCGGGACGGCGGCTAGCGCCACAGATACGCAGTATTTT CAIGTAASATDTQYF
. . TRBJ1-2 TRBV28 TGTGCCAGCACAAAACAGGGAATGGCCTATGGCTACACCTTC CASTKQGMAYGYTF
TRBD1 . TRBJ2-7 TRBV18 TGTGCCAGCTCACCAATCAACAGGGGGCAGGACGAGCAGTACTTC CASSPINRGQDEQYF
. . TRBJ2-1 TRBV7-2 TGTGCCAGCAGCTTAGCGCGTCACAGGTCCTACAATGAGCAGTTCTTC CASSLARHRSYNEQFF
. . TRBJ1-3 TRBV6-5 TGTGCCAGCAGTTACACACAGGGCTCTGGAAACACCATATATTTT CASSYTQGSGNTIYF
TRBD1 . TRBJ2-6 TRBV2 TGTGCCAGCAGTGATGGGGACCCAGGGGGTGGGGCCAACGTCCTGACTTTC CASSDGDPGGGANVLTF
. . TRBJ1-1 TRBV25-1 TGTGCCAGCAGTTGGGGGGACACTGAAGCTTTCTTT CASSWGDTEAFF
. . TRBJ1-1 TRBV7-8 TGTGCCAGCAGCTCCCCCGGGAGGTTCACTGGGGCTTTCTTT CASSSPGRFTGAFF
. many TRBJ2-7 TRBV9 TGTGCCAGCAGCGTACAGGGGATTTCCTACGAGCAGTACTTC CASSVQGISYEQYF
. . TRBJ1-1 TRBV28 TGTGCCAGCAGTCCTCCACAGGGCCTAACTGAAGCTTTCTTT CASSPPQGLTEAFF
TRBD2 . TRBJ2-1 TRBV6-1 TGTGCCAGCAGTGCTAGCGGTTGGAGCTCCTACAATGAGCAGTTCTTC CASSASGWSSYNEQFF
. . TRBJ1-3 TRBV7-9 TGTGCCAGCACCCTGACAGAACCTGGAAACACCATATATTTT CASTLTEPGNTIYF
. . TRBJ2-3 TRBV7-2 TGTGCCAGCAGCTTACAGGGAATTCGCACAGATACGCAGTATTTT CASSLQGIRTDTQYF
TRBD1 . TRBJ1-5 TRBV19 TGTGCCAGTAGTACGCCGACAGGGAACCCGGGGAGCAATCAGCCCCAGCATTTT CASSTPTGNPGSNQPQHF
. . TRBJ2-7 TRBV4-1 TGCGCCAGCAGCCAAGTCTTGGGAGACTACGAGCAGTACTTC CASSQVLGDYEQYF
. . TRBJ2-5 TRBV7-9 TGTGCCAGCACCCCGAGAGAGACCCAGTACTTC CASTPRETQYF
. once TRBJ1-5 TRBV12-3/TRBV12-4 TGTGCCAGCCAAACCTATGGCAATCAGCCCCAGCATTTT CASQTYGNQPQHF
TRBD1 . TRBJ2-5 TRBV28 TGTGCCAGCAGTTTCAGATGGGGACAGCCGAAAGAGACCCAGTACTTC CASSFRWGQPKETQYF
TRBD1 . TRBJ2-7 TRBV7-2 TGTGCCAGCAGCTCACAGGGGTACGAGCAGTACTTC CASSSQGYEQYF
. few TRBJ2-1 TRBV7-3 TGTGCCAGCAGCCCACGCTGGGGCGAGCAGTTCTTC CASSPRWGEQFF
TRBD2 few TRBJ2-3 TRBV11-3 TGTGCCAGCAGCTTAAGTGGGAGCGGGGGGGCAGCAGATACGCAGTATTTT CASSLSGSGGAADTQYF